These 22 T cell receptor beta chains originate from one sample sequenced in a study of cytomegalovirus exposure and HLA in healthy donors. Produced via immunoSEQ multiplex PCR; TCRdb's table is partial and in-frame only. The sample lists 170,000 or so clones; roughly 80% were seen once. Sequencing input: PBMCs. All receptors derive from a woman in her late teens or twenties in good health and CMV-seropositive.

This clone was seen a few times. This chain connects TRBV18 to TRBJ1-2; 7 bases align to TRBD1. After removal of 5 bases from V and 6 bases from J, the junction contained 9 bases not matched to a gene. Germline-derived CDR1 and CDR2 are KGHSH and LQKENI. The length of the CDR3 is 14 residues. The CDR3: CASSEQGTLDGYTF. CDR3 sequence (DNA): TGTGCCAGCTCAGAACAGGGGACTTTGGATGGCTACACCTTC.

This clone was recorded a few times. This rearrangement joins TRBV12-1 to TRBJ1-5; the table's TRBD1 call for D was not verified on the DNA. TRBV12-1 is classified as a pseudogene. This CDR3 is 14 amino acids long. The CDR3 spells CASSFRWLDQPQHF. The CDR3 DNA follows: TGTGCCAGCAGCTTTAGATGGCTGGATCAGCCCCAGCATTTT.

The CDR3 DNA reads TGTGCCAGCAGTGCCGGCTACGAGCAGTACTTC. This gives the protein CASSAGYEQYF. This chain links TRBV6-5 with TRBJ2-7; no definite D call. Looked up from germline, CDR1 is MNHEY and CDR2 is SVGAGI. The V end lost 5 bases, the J end lost 3 bases, and 5 bases lay between the germline ends. The CDR3 covers 11 residues.

The gene calls are TRBV7-2 and TRBJ1-3; TRBD1 matches at 9 bases. Per germline, CDR1 SGHTA and CDR2 FQGNSA. This CDR3 has 15 amino acids. V shed 5 bases, J shed 3 bases, and the junction held 5 bases outside the gene matches. The CDR3 spells CASSPGTGYGNTIYF. As DNA, the CDR3 is TGTGCCAGCAGCCCGGGGACAGGGTATGGAAACACCATATATTTT.

V usage is TRBV7-8 and J usage is TRBJ1-3; 8 nucleotides agree with TRBD1. V gave up 2 bases and J gave up 4 bases; unmatched junction bases: 4. Looked up from germline, CDR1 is SGHVS and CDR2 is FQNEAQ. CDR3 length equals 15 residues. CDR3 DNA sequence: TGTGCCAGCAGCTTACAGACAGGGGCAGGAAACACCATATATTTT. Translated, it gives CASSLQTGAGNTIYF.

This chain joins TRBV12-5 and TRBJ1-5; D call uncertain. The germline gives CDR1 LGHNT, CDR2 FRNRAP. The CDR3 is made up of 18 amino acids. V lost 3 bases and J 2 bases, leaving 20 bases between the germline ends. CDR3: CASGLFRLTGDGNQPQHF. CDR3 DNA sequence: TGTGCTAGTGGTTTATTTAGGTTGACGGGAGACGGCAATCAGCCCCAGCATTTT.

The rearrangement uses TRBV5-1 and TRBJ2-1; 7 bases are shared with TRBD1. This CDR3 comprises 16 residues. The germline CDR1 and CDR2 sequences are SGHRS and YFSETQ. Trimming cost V 0 bases and J 1 base; bases outside gene matches: 4. The CDR3 sequence is CASSLDPTGSYNEQFF. DNA of the CDR3: TGCGCCAGCAGCTTGGACCCGACAGGGTCCTACAATGAGCAGTTCTTC.

This clone was observed once. The CDR3 DNA reads TGTGCCAGCAGTTACGCGGGACAGGCGATCACCGGGGAGCTGTTTTTT. This encodes CASSYAGQAITGELFF. The chain recombines TRBV27 with TRBJ2-2; 8 bases agree with TRBD1. The CDR3 runs to 16 residues. Trimming took 4 bases from V and 4 from J; bases not matched to a gene: 8. From germline, CDR1 is MNHEY and CDR2 SMNVEV (reference sequence).

The rearrangement joins TRBV15 to TRBJ2-5; TRBD1 is a possible D gene (5 bases). Germline V gene lookup returns CDR1 LNHNV and CDR2 YYDKDF (reference sequence). This CDR3 has 13 amino acids. The V and J ends lost 5 bases and 2 bases respectively, with 9 bases between them. CDR3 region: CATSRTPQETQYF. In DNA form, the CDR3 reads TGTGCCACCAGCCGGACACCTCAAGAGACCCAGTACTTC.

The CDR3 coding sequence is TGTGCCAGCAGCCCCCCTCTCAGACTGAGCTCTGGAAACACCATATATTTT. Translating gives CASSPPLRLSSGNTIYF. The chain links TRBV7-9 to TRBJ1-3; D not resolved. Trimming cost V 5 bases and J 0 bases, with 17 bases left between them. Germline V CDR1 and CDR2: SEHNR, FQNEAQ (reference sequence). The CDR3 length is 17 residues.

V gene TRBV29-1 combines with J gene TRBJ2-5; D unclear. Per the germline V gene, CDR1 is SQVTM and CDR2 is ANQGSEA. The CDR3 sequence is 13 residues long. Trimming cost V 2 bases and J 2 bases, with 9 bases left between them. In nucleotides, the CDR3 is TGCAGCGTTGAACCGAACTCACAAGAGACCCAGTACTTC. The encoded protein is CSVEPNSQETQYF.

The J gene is TRBJ2-1, the V gene TRBV9; 10 nucleotides align to TRBD2. Trimming at V came to 0 bases and at J to 3 bases, leaving 0 bases not matched to a gene. The CDR3 runs to 15 residues. In germline, CDR1 is SGDLS, CDR2 YYNGEE. CDR3 loop: CASSVGLAGYNEQFF. In nucleotides, the CDR3 is TGTGCCAGCAGCGTAGGACTAGCGGGCTACAATGAGCAGTTCTTC.

The chain recombines TRBV5-6 with TRBJ2-3; 9 bases match TRBD2. CDR1 is SGHDT and CDR2 is YYEEEE in the germline V gene. The J segment lost 8 bases and the V segment lost 3 bases, leaving 7 bases of the junction unmatched. The CDR3 is 14 residues long. The CDR3 here is CASSSSGGLGTQYF. The CDR3 region has the DNA TGTGCCAGCAGCTCGAGCGGGGGGTTGGGTACGCAGTATTTT.

This chain links TRBV4-2 with TRBJ1-4, with 9 bases that match TRBD1. J lost 8 bases, V lost 1 base, and 8 bases had no gene match. The CDR3 is 16 amino acids. The germline V gene encodes CDR1 LGHNA and CDR2 YNFKEQ. DNA of the CDR3: TGTGCCAGCAGCCAAGCCCGACAGGGGGTGGGCGAAAAACTGTTTTTT. It encodes CASSQARQGVGEKLFF.

In this sample, this clone turned up a few times. The V gene is TRBV9, the J gene TRBJ1-6; 9 bases are a match to TRBD1. This CDR3 is built from 17 residues. J was trimmed by 0 bases and V by 4 bases; bases with no gene match: 5. The V gene's germline CDR1 is SGDLS and CDR2 YYNGEE. The CDR3 protein is CASSSRTGASYNSPLHF. The CDR3, as DNA: TGTGCCAGCAGCAGCCGGACAGGGGCCTCCTATAATTCACCCCTCCACTTT.

This chain joins TRBV9 and TRBJ2-1; TRBD1 matches at 9 bases. The V gene's germline CDR1 is SGDLS and CDR2 YYNGEE. This CDR3 spans 20 amino acids. Trimming took 0 bases from V and 8 from J; bases not matched to a gene: 21. The CDR3 loop is CASSVGTGDRRIGMDDEQFF. Here the CDR3 DNA reads TGTGCCAGCAGCGTAGGGACAGGGGATAGGCGTATAGGTATGGACGATGAGCAGTTCTTC.

The V gene is TRBV4-1, the J gene TRBJ1-2; TRBD1 is a possible D gene (6 bases). Germline lookup yields CDR1 MGHRA and CDR2 YSYEKL. This CDR3 has 14 amino acids. V lost 5 bases to trimming and J lost 4 bases, with 14 bases between them. The CDR3 is CASSFPGGLYGYTF. The CDR3 DNA reads as TGCGCCAGCAGCTTTCCCGGGGGGCTCTATGGCTACACCTTC.

The chain is built from TRBV5-1 and TRBJ2-2, with 7 bases lining up with TRBD1. Trimming at V came to 4 bases and at J to 4 bases, leaving 7 bases not matched to a gene. The CDR3 has 15 residues. Per germline, CDR1 SGHRS and CDR2 YFSETQ. CDR3 residues: CASSPTTGSTGELFF. CDR3 DNA: TGCGCCAGCAGCCCAACGACAGGGAGCACCGGGGAGCTGTTTTTT.

In this sample, this clone turned up many times. V is TRBV6-4 and J is TRBJ2-3; the D gene is possibly TRBD2 (6 bases). Trimming left V 4 bases short and J 0 bases short, with 14 bases between. This CDR3 region has 16 residues. CDR1 is MRHNA and CDR2 is SNTAGT in the germline V gene. DNA for the CDR3: TGTGCCAGCAGTGCATCTTCCGGGGGTAGCACAGATACGCAGTATTTT. Translation gives CASSASSGGSTDTQYF.

The V gene is TRBV7-9, the J gene TRBJ2-7; D remains ambiguous. Germline V gene lookup returns CDR1 SEHNR and CDR2 FQNEAQ (reference sequence). The V and J ends lost 1 base and 6 bases respectively, with 10 bases between them. The CDR3 covers 13 residues. The CDR3 DNA sequence: TGTGCCAGCAGCTTAGGTGCGTCGAGCGAGCAGTACTTC. Encoded protein: CASSLGASSEQYF.

The V gene is TRBV2, the J gene TRBJ2-7; tentatively, D is TRBD2 (6 bases). Trimming pared 0 bases from V and 6 bases from J, leaving 12 bases between. This CDR3 has 14 residues. Per germline, CDR1 SNHLY and CDR2 FYNNEI. The CDR3: CASSEALGGAEQYF. The CDR3 DNA follows: TGTGCCAGCAGTGAAGCGCTTGGAGGGGCCGAGCAGTACTTC.

This chain uses TRBV6-1 with TRBJ1-5; no reliable D call. The germline CDR1 and CDR2 sequences are MNHNS and SASEGT. Trimming stripped 2 bases from V and 0 bases from J, with 8 bases between. CDR3 length: 15 residues. The CDR3 coding sequence is TGTGCCAGCAGTGAAACCACCTATAGCAATCAGCCCCAGCATTTT. The encoded protein is CASSETTYSNQPQHF.